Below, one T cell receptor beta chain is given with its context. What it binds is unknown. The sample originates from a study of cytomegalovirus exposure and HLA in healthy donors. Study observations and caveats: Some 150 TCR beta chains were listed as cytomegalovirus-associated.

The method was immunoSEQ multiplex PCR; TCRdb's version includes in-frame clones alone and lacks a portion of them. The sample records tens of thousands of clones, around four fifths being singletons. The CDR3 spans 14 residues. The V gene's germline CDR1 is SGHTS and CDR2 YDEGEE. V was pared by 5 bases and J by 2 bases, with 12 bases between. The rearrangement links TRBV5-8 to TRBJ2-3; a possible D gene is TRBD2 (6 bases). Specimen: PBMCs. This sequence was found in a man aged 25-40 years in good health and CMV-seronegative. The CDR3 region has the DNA TGTGCCAGCAGTCTTAGCGGCCTCACAGATACGCAGTATTTT. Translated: CASSLSGLTDTQYF.